The sequence of this T cell receptor beta chain was determined in a study of shared clonotypes between healthy human individuals. About the research overall: For every donor, three CD4 naive, three CD4 memory, two CD8 naive and one CD8 memory plates were used. General study results and limits: In general, naive subsets displayed greater estimated richness than memory subsets did. Clonotype sharing among donors, it was expected, would be affected by sequencing depth.

Naive CD8 cells comprised CD45RO-negative, CCR7-positively selected cells, excluding terminally differentiated effector memory CD45RA+ cells. Trimming took 1 base from V and 5 from J, leaving 20 bases between them. Germline assignment: CDR1 MGHRA and CDR2 YSYEKL. CDR3 length: 17 residues. Comments on this clone: Its target is unknown.

Sequenced by immunoSEQ multiplex PCR; TCRdb stores in-frame clones only, minus some. The repertoire holds millions of clones, with about 95% as singletons. Sequenced sample: naive CD8+ T cells sorted from blood. The clonotype comes from a man younger than 35 in good health. The chain recombines TRBV4-1 with TRBJ2-5; the D call may be TRBD1 or TRBD2 (5 bases each). Here the CDR3 reads CASSQVGMGDLEETQYF. DNA of the CDR3: TGCGCCAGCAGCCAAGTAGGAATGGGGGACCTGGAGGAGACCCAGTACTTC.